These 4 T cell receptor beta chains were all obtained from the same sample, sequenced in a study of cytomegalovirus exposure and HLA in healthy donors. In the PCR, 60 Vbeta and 13 Jbeta primers were used. The protocol was immunoSEQ multiplex PCR, while the TCRdb copy is restricted to in-frame clones and leaves out a portion. The sample lists around 160,000 clones; 73% were seen once. Sequencing was performed on PBMCs. The receptors come from a woman under 30 in good health and CMV-seronegative.

The chain joins TRBV6-6 to TRBJ2-5; 7 bases fit TRBD1. Germline V gene sequence: CDR1 MNHNY, CDR2 SVGAGI (reference sequence). The CDR3 extends over 12 amino acids. V lost 6 bases and J lost 6; bases outside the gene matches: 4. The CDR3 DNA follows: TGTGCCAGCAGACAGACAGGGCAGACCCAGTACTTC. Amino acids: CASRQTGQTQYF.

This sequence joins TRBV11-2 and TRBJ1-6, with D perhaps TRBD1 (6 bases). The ends were cut back, 5 bases at V and 9 bases at J, with 14 bases in the middle. The germline CDR1 and CDR2 sequences are SGHAT and FQNNGV. The CDR3 runs 14 residues. CDR3 protein: CASSRDRILSPLHF. The CDR3 DNA follows: TGTGCCAGCAGCCGTGACAGGATTCTTTCACCCCTCCACTTT.

The genes are TRBV2 and TRBJ2-5, with TRBD1 matching 8 bases. Germline-derived CDR1 and CDR2 are SNHLY and FYNNEI. Trimming took 7 bases from V and 4 from J; bases not matched to a gene: 11. The CDR3 covers 15 residues. CDR3 residues: CASTPRGQGRETQYF. CDR3 nucleotides: TGTGCCAGCACACCCAGGGGGCAGGGGAGAGAGACCCAGTACTTC. Together with reference TRBV2 and TRBJ2-5, the CDR3 gives the full variable domain: EPEVTQTPSHQVTQMGQEVILRCVPISNHLYFYWYRQILGQKVEFLVSFYNNEISEKSEIFDDQFSVERPDGSNFTLKIRSTKLEDSAMYFCASTPRGQGRETQYFGPGTRLLVL.

In the case of this clone: The sample holds other DNA sequences that translate to the same CDR3. V usage is TRBV30 and J usage is TRBJ1-1; D is possibly TRBD1 (5 bases). CDR3 length: 13 amino acids. Germline V gene lookup returns CDR1 GTSNPN and CDR2 SVGIG (reference sequence). V was pared by 0 bases and J by 1 base, with 6 bases between. Written as DNA, the CDR3 is TGTGCCTGGAGTGTCCAGGGGAACACTGAAGCTTTCTTT. Translation: CAWSVQGNTEAFF.